A selection of T cell receptor beta chains follows, all from one sample in a study of blood T cell repertoires in COVID-19. Using immunoSEQ multiplex PCR, the repertoire was profiled, and TCRdb retains in-frame clones only, with some absent. The sample consists of hundreds of thousands of clones, less than 90% of them appearing once. What was sequenced was peripheral blood. These receptors came from a man aged 25 to 40 with active or convalescent COVID-19. The CDR3 runs from the conserved cysteine through the conserved F or W. D genes are given only for firm matches. Only part of the rows carry a size: once, few, many, or a class if the clone is expanded.

clone size: once
V gene: TRBV12-3/TRBV12-4
D gene: .
J gene: TRBJ2-7
CDR3 DNA: TGTGCCAGCAGCCCTGCCGGGATTTACGAGCAGTACTTC
CDR3 protein: CASSPAGIYEQYF

clone size: .
V gene: TRBV9
D gene: .
J gene: TRBJ1-2
CDR3 DNA: TGTGCCAGCAGCCCCCCGGGGAGTCATGGCTACACCTTC
CDR3 protein: CASSPPGSHGYTF

clone size: .
V gene: TRBV5-1
D gene: TRBD1
J gene: TRBJ2-5
CDR3 DNA: TGCGCCAGCAGCACAGATACAGGGGGCGGAGAAGAGACCCAGTACTTC
CDR3 protein: CASSTDTGGGEETQYF

clone size: .
V gene: TRBV5-8
D gene: .
J gene: TRBJ1-4
CDR3 DNA: TGTGCCAGCAGCTTGGGGAGTACGGAGCCTAATGAAAAACTGTTTTTT
CDR3 protein: CASSLGSTEPNEKLFF

clone size: once
V gene: TRBV11-2
D gene: TRBD2
J gene: TRBJ2-1
CDR3 DNA: TGTGCCAGCAGCTTAGATCAGTCAGCGCGGGGGATGAATGAGCAGTTCTTC
CDR3 protein: CASSLDQSARGMNEQFF

clone size: .
V gene: TRBV7-9
D gene: .
J gene: TRBJ2-7
CDR3 DNA: TGTGCCAGCAGCAACCGGGACACCCCCGAGCAGTACTTC
CDR3 protein: CASSNRDTPEQYF

clone size: once
V gene: TRBV2
D gene: .
J gene: TRBJ2-5
CDR3 DNA: TGTGCCATCGGACCCGGGACTCGAGAGACCCAGTACTTC
CDR3 protein: CAIGPGTRETQYF

clone size: .
V gene: TRBV5-5
D gene: .
J gene: TRBJ2-2
CDR3 DNA: TGTGCCAGCGGCCCGCCGGGAGACTCCGGGGAGCTGTTTTTT
CDR3 protein: CASGPPGDSGELFF

clone size: .
V gene: TRBV4-2
D gene: TRBD2
J gene: TRBJ2-1
CDR3 DNA: TGTGCCAGCAGCCCATGGGGGGGCGGAACTAGCGGGAGGGGAGATGAGCAGTTCTTC
CDR3 protein: CASSPWGGGTSGRGDEQFF

clone size: .
V gene: TRBV12-3/TRBV12-4
D gene: .
J gene: TRBJ2-2
CDR3 DNA: TGTGCCAGCAGCCGACTGGGCACCGGGGAGCTGTTTTTT
CDR3 protein: CASSRLGTGELFF

clone size: .
V gene: TRBV19
D gene: .
J gene: TRBJ2-7
CDR3 DNA: TGTGCCAGTAGTACAGACAGTGGCGGAAAAAAGCAGTACTTC
CDR3 protein: CASSTDSGGKKQYF

clone size: .
V gene: TRBV2
D gene: .
J gene: TRBJ1-2
CDR3 DNA: TGTGCCAGCAGTGAAGCAGGCCACTATAACTATGGCTACACCTTC
CDR3 protein: CASSEAGHYNYGYTF

clone size: .
V gene: TRBV9
D gene: TRBD1
J gene: TRBJ1-1
CDR3 DNA: TGTGCCAGCAGCAAAGGAGGGACAGGACCTGAAGCTTTCTTT
CDR3 protein: CASSKGGTGPEAFF

clone size: .
V gene: TRBV19
D gene: .
J gene: TRBJ1-5
CDR3 DNA: TGTGCCAGTAGTATGGGAACAGGGAGTCAGCCCCAGCATTTT
CDR3 protein: CASSMGTGSQPQHF

clone size: .
V gene: TRBV5-1
D gene: .
J gene: TRBJ1-1
CDR3 DNA: TGCGCCAGCAGTGACAGAGCGAACACTGAAGCTTTCTTT
CDR3 protein: CASSDRANTEAFF

clone size: .
V gene: TRBV4-1
D gene: TRBD1
J gene: TRBJ2-7
CDR3 DNA: TGCGCCAGCAGCGCCTACGGGACAGCCAACGAGCAGTACTTC
CDR3 protein: CASSAYGTANEQYF

clone size: .
V gene: TRBV6-2/TRBV6-3
D gene: .
J gene: TRBJ2-3
CDR3 DNA: TGTGCCAGCAGTTACGGCCCAGGGGATAGCACAGATACGCAGTATTTT
CDR3 protein: CASSYGPGDSTDTQYF

clone size: .
V gene: TRBV12-5
D gene: TRBD2
J gene: TRBJ2-1
CDR3 DNA: TGTGCTAGTGGATCCCTATCTAGCGGGGGCTACAATGAGCAGTTCTTC
CDR3 protein: CASGSLSSGGYNEQFF

clone size: .
V gene: TRBV7-8
D gene: TRBD2
J gene: TRBJ2-5
CDR3 DNA: TGTGCCAGCAGCCCGGTGGCCCCTGGCGGGAGGCGCCAAGAGACCCAGTACTTC
CDR3 protein: CASSPVAPGGRRQETQYF

clone size: .
V gene: TRBV6-5
D gene: TRBD1
J gene: TRBJ1-2
CDR3 DNA: TGTGCCAGCGACCGGTTTACAGGGGAAGGTGGCTACACCTTC
CDR3 protein: CASDRFTGEGGYTF

clone size: .
V gene: TRBV6-5
D gene: TRBD2
J gene: TRBJ2-3
CDR3 DNA: TGTGCCAGCAGTTACGTAGCGGGAGGGCAAACAGATACGCAGTATTTT
CDR3 protein: CASSYVAGGQTDTQYF

clone size: .
V gene: TRBV5-6
D gene: TRBD2
J gene: TRBJ2-3
CDR3 DNA: TGTGCCAGCAGCTTGTATAGAGGCGGGAGGACTAGCACAGATACGCAGTATTTT
CDR3 protein: CASSLYRGGRTSTDTQYF

clone size: .
V gene: TRBV30
D gene: .
J gene: TRBJ1-5
CDR3 DNA: TGTGCCTGGAGTGTACAGGCTGGCAATCAGCCCCAGCATTTT
CDR3 protein: CAWSVQAGNQPQHF

clone size: .
V gene: TRBV30
D gene: TRBD1
J gene: TRBJ1-5
CDR3 DNA: TGTGCCTGGGCGGGACAGGACAATCAGCCCCAGCATTTT
CDR3 protein: CAWAGQDNQPQHF

clone size: .
V gene: TRBV28
D gene: TRBD1
J gene: TRBJ2-3
CDR3 DNA: TGTGCCAGCAGTCCCGCCGGGACAGGGGGCGAAGATACGCAGTATTTT
CDR3 protein: CASSPAGTGGEDTQYF

clone size: .
V gene: TRBV9
D gene: .
J gene: TRBJ1-4
CDR3 DNA: TGTGCCAGCAGCGTAGGGTCGTATACAGAAAAACTGTTTTTT
CDR3 protein: CASSVGSYTEKLFF

clone size: .
V gene: TRBV10-3
D gene: TRBD1
J gene: TRBJ1-2
CDR3 DNA: TGTGCCATCAAGGGACAGGGGGCACCTAGCTATGGCTACACCTTC
CDR3 protein: CAIKGQGAPSYGYTF

clone size: .
V gene: TRBV7-2
D gene: TRBD2
J gene: TRBJ2-1
CDR3 DNA: TGTGCCAGCAGCATAGGGAGCGGGAGGGCCGAAGGTGAGCAGTTCTTC
CDR3 protein: CASSIGSGRAEGEQFF

clone size: .
V gene: TRBV5-1
D gene: TRBD1
J gene: TRBJ2-1
CDR3 DNA: TGCGCCAGCAGCAACACCCCAGGGGGCTCCTACAATGAGCAGTTCTTC
CDR3 protein: CASSNTPGGSYNEQFF

clone size: .
V gene: TRBV5-4
D gene: .
J gene: TRBJ1-3
CDR3 DNA: TGTGCCAGCAGCTTACAGGGAGCTGGAAACACCATATATTTT
CDR3 protein: CASSLQGAGNTIYF

clone size: .
V gene: TRBV3-1/TRBV3-2
D gene: .
J gene: TRBJ1-6
CDR3 DNA: TGTGCCAGCAGCCAAGATCCGAGTTCACCCCTCCACTTT
CDR3 protein: CASSQDPSSPLHF

clone size: .
V gene: TRBV3-1/TRBV3-2
D gene: TRBD1
J gene: TRBJ1-3
CDR3 DNA: TGTGCCAGCAGCCAAGCGACAGGGACTGGAAACACCATATATTTT
CDR3 protein: CASSQATGTGNTIYF

clone size: .
V gene: TRBV5-1
D gene: .
J gene: TRBJ1-2
CDR3 DNA: TGCGCCAGCAGCCTCGGACAGCAGAACTATGGCTACACCTTC
CDR3 protein: CASSLGQQNYGYTF

clone size: .
V gene: TRBV5-1
D gene: .
J gene: TRBJ1-3
CDR3 DNA: TGCGCCAGCAGCTTAGGGACTCTAAGCTCTGGAAACACCATATATTTT
CDR3 protein: CASSLGTLSSGNTIYF

clone size: .
V gene: TRBV11-2
D gene: TRBD2
J gene: TRBJ2-3
CDR3 DNA: TGTGCCAGCAGCTCATTTAGCGGGGGGGGGTCAGATACGCAGTATTTT
CDR3 protein: CASSSFSGGGSDTQYF

clone size: .
V gene: TRBV28
D gene: .
J gene: TRBJ1-2
CDR3 DNA: TGTGCCAGCACCTTGACAGCGTCTTCGGGCTACACCTTC
CDR3 protein: CASTLTASSGYTF

clone size: .
V gene: TRBV7-2
D gene: .
J gene: TRBJ2-3
CDR3 DNA: TGTGCCAGCAGCCCACAGGGACGGCTATTCACAGATACGCAGTATTTT
CDR3 protein: CASSPQGRLFTDTQYF

clone size: .
V gene: TRBV6-5
D gene: TRBD1
J gene: TRBJ1-1
CDR3 DNA: TGTGCCAGCAGGGTAACAGGGGTGACTGAAGCTTTCTTT
CDR3 protein: CASRVTGVTEAFF

clone size: .
V gene: TRBV28
D gene: .
J gene: TRBJ1-6
CDR3 DNA: TGTGCCAGCTGTAGACAGGCCCTTTATTCACCCCTCCACTTT
CDR3 protein: CASCRQALYSPLHF

clone size: .
V gene: TRBV9
D gene: .
J gene: TRBJ1-6
CDR3 DNA: TGTGCCAGCAGCGTAGCTACTGACCCCGGGACTAAAGGTTCACCCCTCCACTTT
CDR3 protein: CASSVATDPGTKGSPLHF

clone size: .
V gene: TRBV28
D gene: .
J gene: TRBJ1-2
CDR3 DNA: TGTGCCAGCAGTTTAGGTACAGCCTATGGCTACACCTTC
CDR3 protein: CASSLGTAYGYTF

clone size: .
V gene: TRBV18
D gene: .
J gene: TRBJ1-5
CDR3 DNA: TGTGCCAGCTCACCAACCCCAGTCCAGCCCCAGCATTTT
CDR3 protein: CASSPTPVQPQHF

clone size: .
V gene: TRBV24-1
D gene: TRBD1
J gene: TRBJ2-2
CDR3 DNA: TGTGCCACCAGTGACCCGGGGCAGGGGGACACCGGGGAGCTGTTTTTT
CDR3 protein: CATSDPGQGDTGELFF

clone size: .
V gene: TRBV24-1
D gene: .
J gene: TRBJ1-4
CDR3 DNA: TGTGCCACCAGTGATACGGGGACAACTAATGAAAAACTGTTTTTT
CDR3 protein: CATSDTGTTNEKLFF

clone size: few
V gene: TRBV3-1/TRBV3-2
D gene: TRBD1
J gene: TRBJ1-5
CDR3 DNA: TGTGCCAGCAGCCTGACAGGGGGAGGGGGTCAGCCCCAGCATTTT
CDR3 protein: CASSLTGGGGQPQHF